Listed below are T cell receptor beta chains from one sample, sequenced in a study of T cell responses to AZD1222 COVID-19 vaccine. This table comes from immunoSEQ multiplex PCR, and its TCRdb copy is limited to in-frame clones, with some not included. The table records about 75,000 clones, roughly 84% of them present only once. This material consisted of peripheral blood, taken 28 days after the second AZD1222 dose. The receptors derive from an adult who received the AZD1222 COVID-19 vaccine. CDR3s include the opening cysteine and the closing phenylalanine or tryptophan. D genes are given only for firm matches. A clone size is listed for some rows: how often the clone was seen (once, few, many), or a class if it is expanded.

.,TRBD1,TRBV3-1/TRBV3-2,TRBJ2-7,TGTGCCAGCAGCCAAGATCGGACAGGGGTAAACGAGCAGTACTTC,CASSQDRTGVNEQYF
.,.,TRBV5-1,TRBJ2-1,TGCGCCAGCAGCTTGGGACTAGTGAGTAATGAGCAGTTCTTC,CASSLGLVSNEQFF
.,.,TRBV19,TRBJ1-1,TGTGCCAGTAGTCCGCCCCTTAACAGGGACACTGAAGCTTTCTTT,CASSPPLNRDTEAFF
.,.,TRBV4-2,TRBJ1-5,TGTGCCAGCAGCCAAGACAGGGGTCAGCCCCAGCATTTT,CASSQDRGQPQHF
.,.,TRBV7-9,TRBJ2-7,TGTGCCAGCAGCCATCGACCTTACGAGCAGTACTTC,CASSHRPYEQYF
.,TRBD1,TRBV7-9,TRBJ2-7,TGTGCCAGCAGCCGGGACAGGGAGGGGGATTTC,CASSRDREGDF
.,.,TRBV19,TRBJ1-2,TGTGCCAGTAGTATAGCGTTAGGCGGAAACGTGCGAGGCTACACCTTC,CASSIALGGNVRGYTF
once,.,TRBV7-9,TRBJ1-6,TGTGCCAGCAGCTTAGTTTCGGGTTATAATTCACCCCTCCACTTT,CASSLVSGYNSPLHF
few,.,TRBV28,TRBJ1-5,TGTGCCAGCAGCGCCGTTGGGAGGGCGGATCAGCCCCAGCATTTT,CASSAVGRADQPQHF
.,.,TRBV20-1,TRBJ1-4,TGCAGTGCTAGTTCGGGGCCTCGGATGGGGTTGGATGAAAAACTGTTTTTT,CSASSGPRMGLDEKLFF
.,.,TRBV6-5,TRBJ2-3,TGTGCCAGCAGTACAGGGTCTCGCACAGATACGCAGTATTTT,CASSTGSRTDTQYF
.,.,TRBV5-6,TRBJ1-4,TGTGCCAGCAGCTTGGGTCCGGGTTCTTATGAAAAACTGTTTTTT,CASSLGPGSYEKLFF
few,.,TRBV28,TRBJ2-1,TGTGCCAGCAGCCAGGGGAGGGGGAATGAGCAGTTCTTC,CASSQGRGNEQFF
.,.,TRBV28,TRBJ1-3,TGTGCCAGCAGTTTAGAAGGGGCAGTCTCTGGAAACACCATATATTTT,CASSLEGAVSGNTIYF
once,TRBD1,TRBV7-6,TRBJ2-2,TGTGCCAGCACCGAACAGGGGGCCTCGAACACCGGGGAGCTGTTTTTT,CASTEQGASNTGELFF